This entry describes one T cell receptor beta chain. Its specificity is not known. TCRdb reprocessed the 5' RACE reads with MiXCR, giving one entry per CDR3 protein. The repertoire holds 600,000 to 800,000 distinct CDR3 sequences, with 21% as singletons. Healthy Caucasians, and only they, were the donors. With 6 bases removed from V and 0 bases from J, the gap between germline ends came to 15 bases. The CDR3 extends over 15 amino acids. The record originates from a study of identical twins. Study observations and caveats: Low generation-probability sequences were in excess among twin-shared out-of-frame alpha sequences.

These data also featured in a second study, about T cells expressing NK-cell markers. That study adds: The share of CD8+ T cells held by dominant NKG2C+ clonotypes was about 1.0-7.5% in more than 5 donors. For several donors, these clonotypes were likewise the leading ones in the CD3+CD56-NKG2C+ fraction.

The V call is TRBV12-3 or TRBV12-4, the J call TRBJ2-7; D is perhaps TRBD2 (5 bases). This TCR derives from a woman younger than 30 in good health. Sequenced input: PBMCs. CDR3 in amino acids: CASSGLAPSSYEQYF. CDR3 in DNA: TGTGCCAGCAGCGGCTTAGCGCCGAGCTCCTACGAGCAGTACTTC.